What follows is one T cell receptor (beta chain) and its context. Ten or more counts support this clonotype. The antigen it recognizes is unknown. No much larger clone is present one base from it, and per-base qualities are unavailable. This sample is part of a study of T-cell memory formation after mild COVID-19 (dated by TCRdb to the early 2020s). Study-wide context: TCR sequence clusters from the two donors were largely donor specific. Longitudinal TCRalpha and TCRbeta repertoire sequencing tracked T-cell clones expanding and contracting after mild COVID-19 in a couple of donors. The cohort comprised two young, previously healthy adult volunteers, one female and one male. Broader findings and caveats from the paper: Balanced CD4/CD8 phenotypes were observed for clones contracting from day 15 to 85, whereas a bias towards CD4+ was observed for a second wave of clones expanding from day 15 to 37. Contracting CD4+ clones appeared mostly in the CM and EM memory subsets, whereas CD8+ clones were enriched in EMRA. The study included only a couple of mild cases, and larger cohorts that include severe cases with pre-infection samples were judged to be necessary. SARS-CoV-2 specificity of the second-wave clones peaking on day 37 was not confirmed. Some responding clones were detected in pre-infection memory, which suggested that pre-existing cross-reactive memory T cells had joined the SARS-CoV-2 response.

These reads were obtained on an Illumina NovaSeq 6000. Using 5'RACE with constant-segment primers, TCRalpha and TCRbeta cDNA libraries were constructed, with sample barcodes and unique molecular identifiers added in the process. RNA was extracted from every sample with Trizol reagent. The libraries were amplified in two PCR steps, and the second step added a second sample barcode and Illumina TruSeq adapters. Sequencing of the libraries was done on an Illumina NovaSeq, producing 2 x 150 bp paired-end reads. As for the original processing: The reads were demultiplexed and collapsed into UMI-guided consensus sequences using migec v1.2.7. Using mixcr v2.1.11, UMI consensuses were aligned to TRA and TRB V and J templates and then assembled into clonotypes. Clonotypes were classified as expanded or contracted when called significant by both edgeR and NoisET, with noise models trained on biological replicates. For edgeR calls, a false discovery rate-adjusted p below 0.01 and a log2 fold-change threshold of 1 were applied. As an exploratory analysis of dynamics, PCA with hierarchical clustering was applied to max-normalized trajectories of the 1000 most abundant clonotypes. Separately sequenced CD4+ and CD8+ repertoires were used to assign a CD4 or CD8 phenotype to each responding clone. The raw public data were reprocessed by TCRdb itself: fastp quality trimming at Q25, MiXCR clonotype calling, in-frame beta chains only. Each record represents a unique CDR3 protein, reported with the most common genes and DNA among its rows. The V and J calls and clone size come from TCRdb's table, not from the authors' own analysis. A total of under 300,000 distinct CDR3 sequences appear in this sample, about a sixth of them only once. The top ten constitute 3.5% to 4% of the sample.

Ficoll-Paque density gradient centrifugation was the method used to isolate PBMCs. In the germline V gene, CDR1 corresponds to MDHEN and CDR2 to SYDVKM. V loses 2 bases, J loses 4 bases, and the germline ends lie 8 bases apart. From the cysteine through the phenylalanine, the CDR3 covers 13 amino acids. Just the 39-base CDR3 DNA is kept, in frame starting at base 1. The chain was built from TRBV28 and TRBJ1-2, with a weak D call of TRBD1 (5 bases match). What was sequenced was PBMCs or a T cell subset sorted from them (not recorded which). This clonotype was sampled from a man in his late teens or twenties who had mild COVID-19 (a few samples of this study predate the infection). The sample titles of this study are shuffled in the database, so cell type and time point are left out; the donor was told from shared clones. The DNA is as follows: TGTGCCAGCAGTTTAGGGAGGGGCTATGGCTACACCTTC. This gives the protein CASSLGRGYGYTF.